This T cell receptor (beta chain) was sequenced for a study of blood T cell repertoires in COVID-19. Study details: The cDNA or gDNA used as material had been derived from T cells, B-cell-depleted T cells, or PBMCs.

The CDR3 totals 13 residues. Trimming pared 4 bases from V and 7 bases from J, leaving 8 bases between. From germline, CDR1 is LGHDT and CDR2 YNNKEL (reference sequence). Authors' data handling: The assay estimated nucleated cells by amplifying reference gene primers. Here immunoSEQ multiplex PCR was the method, and the copy in TCRdb shows in-frame clones only, minus some. Clone size and V and J calls were adopted from that table, with D and trimming inferred from the DNA. The data contain tens of thousands of clones, almost 90% of them singletons. The V gene is TRBV3-1 (or the pseudogene TRBV3-2), the J gene TRBJ1-6, with D uncertain. The sample comprised peripheral blood. The TCR was taken from a woman between 50 and 59 years old with active or convalescent COVID-19. CDR3: CASSLGRNSPLHF. As DNA, the CDR3 is TGTGCCAGCAGCCTAGGGAGAAATTCACCCCTCCACTTT.